The 8 T cell receptor beta chains reported below all come from one sample, sequenced in a study of T cells in Graves' hyperthyroidism and ophthalmopathy (dated by TCRdb to about 2019). The method behind the library was multiplex PCR. Data came from an Illumina HiSeq 2000. TCR beta CDR3 regions were amplified from RNA transcripts. The TCR CDR3 was subjected to a first round of RT-PCR using the HTBI primer set and the Qiagen OneStep RT-PCR kit. The public reads were reprocessed in TCRdb via fastp at Q25 and MiXCR, keeping in-frame beta chains. Rows merge per CDR3 protein into single entries with the most common DNA and genes. This sample gives about 400,000 distinct CDR3 sequences in total; roughly 14% of them show up just once. The leading ten clones occupy about 13% of the sample. The sample comprised blood. These receptors were obtained from a man aged 18 to 29 with Graves' ophthalmopathy.

Only a few counts were recorded for this clonotype. The J gene is TRBJ1-1, the V gene TRBV6-1; D not certain. V was trimmed by 7 bases and J by 2 bases, leaving 8 bases between them. The CDR3 is made up of 12 amino acids. CDR1 and CDR2 (germline): MNHNS, SASEGT. The DNA of the CDR3 is TGTGCCAGCATGTATGCTAACACTGAAGCTTTCTTT. The encoded protein is CASMYANTEAFF.

Many counts were recorded for this clonotype. The genes are TRBV5-1 and TRBJ1-2; weak D call: TRBD1 (6 bases). Trimming removed 8 bases at V and 7 bases at J, with 18 bases between. In germline, CDR1 is SGHRS, CDR2 YFSETQ. The CDR3 sequence is 13 residues long. For the CDR3, the DNA is TGCGCCAGGACCCGTGGGGGGGGCGCTGGCTACACCTTC. It encodes CARTRGGGAGYTF.

This clonotype has a count of ten or more. This chain connects TRBV6-1 to TRBJ1-2; D gene uncertain. This CDR3 has 16 amino acids. The V end lost 3 bases, the J end lost 4 bases, and 18 bases lay between the germline ends. From germline, CDR1 is MNHNS and CDR2 SASEGT. This chain's CDR3 is CASSEGVVTPPYGYTF. In DNA form, the CDR3 reads TGTGCCAGCAGTGAGGGAGTCGTAACACCGCCCTATGGCTACACCTTC.

J is TRBJ1-1 and V is TRBV19; possibly TRBD1 for D (5 bases). V dropped 8 bases and J dropped 6 bases, with 16 bases sitting between them. Germline V gene data show CDR1 as LNHDA and CDR2 as SQIVND (reference sequence). The CDR3 covers 13 residues. The CDR3 region has the DNA TGTGCCAGTCAGCCAGGGCGAGGACCTGAAGCTTTCTTT. This translates into CASQPGRGPEAFF.

The chain joins TRBV4-2 to TRBJ1-3; D call uncertain. Looked up from germline, CDR1 is LGHNA and CDR2 is YNFKEQ. Trimming took off 0 bases at V and 6 bases at J, with 12 bases between the two ends. This CDR3 spans 15 amino acids. CDR3 sequence (DNA): TGTGCCAGCAGCCAAGACTCGGCCGCGGTAAACACCATATATTTT. The encoded protein is CASSQDSAAVNTIYF.

The chain recombines TRBV28 with TRBJ1-2; D gene ambiguous. Germline-derived CDR1 and CDR2 are MDHEN and SYDVKM. The CDR3 is 15 amino acids. V lost 8 bases and J 3 bases, leaving 19 bases between the germline ends. CDR3 loop: CASASPGPGHYGYTF. The CDR3 DNA is TGTGCCAGCGCGTCTCCGGGCCCCGGCCACTATGGCTACACCTTC.

V and J are TRBV19 and TRBJ1-5; D gene ambiguous. The CDR3 has 20 residues. With 3 bases removed from V and 1 base from J, the gap between germline ends came to 25 bases. The germline gives CDR1 LNHDA, CDR2 SQIVND (reference sequence). DNA of the CDR3: TGTGCCAGTAGTATGCGGCTCCACGACCTCCCTATCTTCAGCAATCAGCCCCAGCATTTT. Its protein is CASSMRLHDLPIFSNQPQHF.

This clonotype was observed a handful of times. A much more abundant neighbour one base away suggests this may be a read error. The rearrangement links TRBV24-1 to TRBJ1-5; D remains unclear. CDR1 is KGHDR and CDR2 is SFDVKD in the germline V gene. The CDR3 runs 14 residues. V dropped 3 bases and J dropped 7 bases, with 12 bases sitting between them. CDR3 DNA sequence: TGTGCCACCAGTGATCGCTCCCGTCGGCAGCCCCAGCATTTT. This sequence encodes CATSDRSRRQPQHF.